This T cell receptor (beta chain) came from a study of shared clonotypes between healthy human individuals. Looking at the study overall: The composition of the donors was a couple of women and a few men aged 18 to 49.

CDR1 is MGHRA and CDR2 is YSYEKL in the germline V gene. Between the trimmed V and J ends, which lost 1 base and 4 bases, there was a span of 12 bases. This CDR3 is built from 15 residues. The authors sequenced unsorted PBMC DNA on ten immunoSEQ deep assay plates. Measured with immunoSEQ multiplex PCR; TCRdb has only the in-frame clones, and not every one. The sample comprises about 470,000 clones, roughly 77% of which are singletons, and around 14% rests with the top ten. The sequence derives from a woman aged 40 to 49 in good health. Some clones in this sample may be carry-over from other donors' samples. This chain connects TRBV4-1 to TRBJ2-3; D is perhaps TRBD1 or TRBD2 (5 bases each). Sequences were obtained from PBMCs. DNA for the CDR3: TGCGCCAGCAGCCAAGTCGGGGCGCCACCAGATACGCAGTATTTT. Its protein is CASSQVGAPPDTQYF.